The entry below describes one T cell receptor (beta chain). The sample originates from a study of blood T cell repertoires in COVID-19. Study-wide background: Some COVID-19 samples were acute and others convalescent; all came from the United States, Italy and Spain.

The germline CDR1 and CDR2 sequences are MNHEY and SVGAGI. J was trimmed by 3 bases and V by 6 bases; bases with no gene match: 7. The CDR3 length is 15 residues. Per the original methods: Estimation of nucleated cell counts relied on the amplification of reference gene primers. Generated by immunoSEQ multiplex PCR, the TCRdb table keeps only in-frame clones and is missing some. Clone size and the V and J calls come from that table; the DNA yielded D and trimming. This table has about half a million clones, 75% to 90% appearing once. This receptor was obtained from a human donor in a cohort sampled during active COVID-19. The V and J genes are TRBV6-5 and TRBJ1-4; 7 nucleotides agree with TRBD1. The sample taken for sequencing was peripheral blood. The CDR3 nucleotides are TGTGCCAGCAGACGACAGGGTGGGGCTAATGAAAAACTGTTTTTT. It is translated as CASRRQGGANEKLFF.